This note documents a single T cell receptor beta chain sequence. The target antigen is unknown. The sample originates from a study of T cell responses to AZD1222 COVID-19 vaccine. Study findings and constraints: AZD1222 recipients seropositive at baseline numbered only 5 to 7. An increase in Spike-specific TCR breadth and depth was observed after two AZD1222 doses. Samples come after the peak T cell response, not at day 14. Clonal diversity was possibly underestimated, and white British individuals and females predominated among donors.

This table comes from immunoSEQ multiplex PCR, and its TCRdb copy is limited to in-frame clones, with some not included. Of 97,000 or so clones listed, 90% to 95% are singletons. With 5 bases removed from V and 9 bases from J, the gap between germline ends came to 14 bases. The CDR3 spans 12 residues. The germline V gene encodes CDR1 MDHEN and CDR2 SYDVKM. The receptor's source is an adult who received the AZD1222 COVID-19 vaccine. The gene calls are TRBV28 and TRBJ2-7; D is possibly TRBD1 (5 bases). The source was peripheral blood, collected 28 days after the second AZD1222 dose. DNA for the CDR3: TGTGCCAGCAGTGACAGACTCTCGGGGCAGTACTTC. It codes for CASSDRLSGQYF.